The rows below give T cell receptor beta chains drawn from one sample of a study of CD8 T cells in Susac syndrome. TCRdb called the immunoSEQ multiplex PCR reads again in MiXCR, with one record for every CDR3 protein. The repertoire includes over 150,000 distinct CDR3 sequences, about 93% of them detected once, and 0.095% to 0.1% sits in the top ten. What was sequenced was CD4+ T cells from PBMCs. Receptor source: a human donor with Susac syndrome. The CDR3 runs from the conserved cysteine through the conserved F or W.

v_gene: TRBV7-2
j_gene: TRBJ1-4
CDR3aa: CASSRDWAGELFF

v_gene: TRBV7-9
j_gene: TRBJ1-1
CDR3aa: CASSFPGDPRDTEAFF

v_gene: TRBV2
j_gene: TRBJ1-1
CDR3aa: CASSGGQGAGGTEAFF

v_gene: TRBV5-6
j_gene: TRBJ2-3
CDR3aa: CDPRRRAPDTQYF

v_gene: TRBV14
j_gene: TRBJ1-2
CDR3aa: CASSQDYGRSGYTF

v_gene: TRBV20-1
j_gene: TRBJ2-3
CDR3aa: CSAGPYSGSTNRDTQYF

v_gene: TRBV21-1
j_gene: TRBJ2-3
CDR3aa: CASSPRLDRNIPDTQYF

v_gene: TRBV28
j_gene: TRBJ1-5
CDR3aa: CASNRAGGHNQPQHF

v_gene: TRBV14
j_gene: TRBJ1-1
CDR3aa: CASSQDGIGGTEAFF

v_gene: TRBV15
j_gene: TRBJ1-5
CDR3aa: CATSRGEGASNQPQHF

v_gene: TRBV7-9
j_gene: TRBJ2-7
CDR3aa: CASSLRDTTYEQYF

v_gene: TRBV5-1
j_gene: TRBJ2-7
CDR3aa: CASSLGLLSDEQYF

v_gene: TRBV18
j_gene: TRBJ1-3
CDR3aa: CASSPGGAVPGNTIYF

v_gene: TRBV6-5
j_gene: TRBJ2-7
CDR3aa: CASSRDRRYEQYF

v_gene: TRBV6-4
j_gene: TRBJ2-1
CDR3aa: CASSTGLAEAGDEQFF

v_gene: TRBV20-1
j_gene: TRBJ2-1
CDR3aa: CSATYSYNEQFF

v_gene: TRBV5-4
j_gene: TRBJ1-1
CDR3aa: CASSFGQLNTEAFF

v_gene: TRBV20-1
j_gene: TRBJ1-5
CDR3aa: CSARATGASNQPQHF

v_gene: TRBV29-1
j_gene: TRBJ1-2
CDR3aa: CSVERQGAGQTGYTF

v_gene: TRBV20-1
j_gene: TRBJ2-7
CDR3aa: CSASKTGTSGRNEQYF

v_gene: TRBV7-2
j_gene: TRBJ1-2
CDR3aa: CASSSLTGAGGYTF

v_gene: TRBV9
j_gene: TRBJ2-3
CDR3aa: CASSVEAASGTSTDTQYF